Described below is a single T cell receptor beta chain sequence and its context. Antigen specificity is unknown. In TCRdb, the RT-PCR reads were re-called with MiXCR into one record per CDR3 protein. The sample lists 650,000 to 800,000 distinct CDR3 sequences; about 18% were seen once. The source of the sample is a study of response to subunit inactivated influenza vaccine. Points from the study as a whole: It was the authors' suggestion that each seasonal influenza vaccination recruits few new T cells.

Germline CDR1 and CDR2: SGDLS and YYNGEE. This CDR3 is built from 13 residues. The V end lost 0 bases, the J end lost 8 bases, and 9 bases lay between the germline ends. This chain uses TRBV9 with TRBJ2-1; D not resolved. The starting material was PBMCs from blood, obtained 4 to 6 days after vaccination. The receptor's source is a man over 45 who received an inactivated influenza vaccine. CDR3 region: CASSVDRVDEQFF. CDR3 DNA sequence: TGTGCCAGCAGCGTAGATAGGGTAGATGAGCAGTTCTTC.